The 25 T cell receptor beta chains below were found in one sample sequenced in a study of tumor-infiltrating lymphocytes in primary liver carcinoma. It was from 20-30 mg of unsorted bulk tissue that RNA and DNA were co-extracted. A constant-region primer served to make TCR beta cDNA from roughly 480 ng total RNA. Amplification in three nested multiplex PCR rounds with slightly modified ARM-PCR gave rise to TCR beta libraries. It was with TRBV1-TRBV30 forward primers and a C-beta reverse primer that the first two PCR rounds were run, at about 10 cycles each. TCRdb called the multiplex PCR reads again in MiXCR, with one record for every CDR3 protein. The sample contains approximately 110,000 distinct CDR3 sequences, about 59% of which appear only once. The sequencing sample was made of liver tumor tissue from sampling region 1. Subset denoted: tumor region T1, superior pole. These receptors were obtained from a woman between 55 and 75 years old with primary liver carcinoma and hepatitis B virus infection.

In regard to this clonotype: The junction does not match germline at one end; this may be a read error. The chain is built from TRBV29-1 and TRBJ2-7; a weak D match, TRBD2 (5 bases). CDR1 is SQVTM, CDR2 ANQGSEA, per germline. The CDR3 runs to 15 residues. The DNA of the CDR3 is TGCAGCGTTGAGGATAGTGGGAGTCCTCCCTACGAGCAATGCTTC. Protein product: CSVEDSGSPPYEQCF.

This clonotype was seen repeatedly, ten times or more. CDR3 DNA sequence: TGCGCCAGCAGCCATTTTCAACAGGGCCGGACTGAAGCTTTCTTT. Translation gives CASSHFQQGRTEAFF. J is TRBJ1-1 and V is TRBV4-1; D is possibly TRBD1 (6 bases). This CDR3 has 15 amino acids. The germline V gene has CDR1 MGHRA and CDR2 YSYEKL. The V end was cut by 3 bases, the J end by 5 bases, with 16 bases between.

To note about this clonotype: Lacking the conserved final phenylalanine or tryptophan, this CDR3 likely reflects a read error. The genes are TRBV29-1 and TRBJ1-2, with a tentative D call TRBD1 (5 bases). Between the trimmed V and J ends, which lost 2 bases and 8 bases, there was a span of 9 bases. CDR3 length equals 11 residues. Germline CDR1 is SQVTM and CDR2 is ANQGSEA. The DNA for the CDR3 is TGCAGCGTTGAAAGGGGCAGGGGCTACACCGTC. Translated: CSVERGRGYTV.

Concerning this clonotype: A single base separates this from a much larger clone, so it may be a read error. The CDR3 DNA follows: TGCGCCAGCAGGTACGGGGTGGACACTGAAGCTTTCTTT. This sequence encodes CASRYGVDTEAFF. The chain is built from TRBV10-2 and TRBJ1-1, with D unclear. This CDR3 comprises 13 residues. The ends were cut back, 6 bases at V and 3 bases at J, with 11 bases in the middle. The germline V gene encodes CDR1 WSHSY and CDR2 SAAADI.

This clonotype was observed a handful of times. This could be a read error, since a much larger clone is one nucleotide away. The rearrangement uses TRBV12-3 or TRBV12-4 and TRBJ2-1, with 7 bases fitting TRBD1. This CDR3 has 11 amino acids. In DNA form, the CDR3 reads TGTGCCAGCAGTATAGGGACAGAGCAGCTCTTC. Translating gives CASSIGTEQLF.

This clonotype was picked up many times. V usage is TRBV11-2 and J usage is TRBJ2-5, with 13 positions matching TRBD2. Germline CDR1 reads SGHAT; CDR2 reads FQNNGV. The CDR3 contains 17 residues. V was clipped by 5 bases and J by 4 bases; unmatched bases: 10. This CDR3 reads CASSPGLGLAGRETQYF. In DNA form, the CDR3 reads TGTGCCAGCAGCCCGGGATTGGGACTAGCGGGACGAGAGACCCAGTACTTC.

Details on this clonotype: This may be a read error, as it is one base from a much larger clone. The V call is TRBV6-1, the J call TRBJ2-5; D perhaps matches TRBD1 (6 bases). V lost 3 bases and J 7 bases, leaving 9 bases between the germline ends. CDR1 MNHNS and CDR2 SASEGT come from the germline V gene. The CDR3 runs 12 residues. As DNA, the CDR3 is TGTGCCAGCAGTGAGAACAGGGTGACCCAGTACTTC. The encoded protein is CASSENRVTQYF.

The rearrangement uses TRBV12-3 or TRBV12-4 and TRBJ1-1, with D unresolved. V lost 2 bases and J 1 base, leaving 11 bases between the germline ends. This CDR3 has 15 amino acids. The chain's CDR3 is CASSLRAGENTEAFF. Written as DNA, the CDR3 is TGTGCCAGCAGTTTACGAGCTGGGGAGAACACTGAAGCTTTCTTT.

The V gene is TRBV24-1, the J gene TRBJ2-5, with 8 bases lining up with TRBD2. This CDR3 spans 13 amino acids. V was pared by 9 bases and J by 4 bases, with 6 bases of the junction left unmatched. Per germline, CDR1 KGHDR and CDR2 SFDVKD. DNA for the CDR3: TGTGCCACCGGAGCGGGAGTTCGAGAGACCCAGTACTTC. Amino acids: CATGAGVRETQYF.

Turning to this clonotype: A much larger clone sits a single nucleotide away, making a read error possible. The rearrangement joins TRBV5-1 to TRBJ2-7; the D call may be TRBD1 or TRBD2 (5 bases each). The CDR3 consists of 15 residues. Trimming pared 4 bases from V and 6 bases from J, leaving 20 bases between. Germline loops: CDR1 SGHRS, CDR2 YFSETQ. CDR3 DNA sequence: TGCGCCAGCAGCCGAAATACGGTCTCTGGGGGCGAGCAGTACTTC. Amino acids: CASSRNTVSGGEQYF.

As to this clonotype: A read error may account for a junction end that differs from germline. The genes are TRBV7-8 and TRBJ2-5, with D possibly being TRBD2 (6 bases). The CDR3 runs to 14 residues. The germline V gene encodes CDR1 SGHVS and CDR2 FQNEAQ. This chain's CDR3 is CACSLGRGRETQYF. The CDR3, as DNA: TGTGCCTGCAGCTTAGGGCGGGGACGGGAGACCCAGTACTTC.

This clonotype was seen just once. The rearrangement uses TRBV29-1 and TRBJ2-3, with D tentatively TRBD1 (6 bases). Germline V gene data show CDR1 as SQVTM and CDR2 as ANQGSEA. This CDR3 region has 15 residues. V lost 7 bases, J lost 0 bases, and 17 bases lay in between. CDR3 loop: CSARGGRQSTDTQYF. CDR3 DNA sequence: TGCAGCGCTAGAGGGGGACGGCAAAGCACAGATACGCAGTATTTT.

The sample holds one count of this clonotype. Since a much larger clone is just one base distant, this may be a read error. The chain carries TRBV6-1 and TRBJ2-3; D unresolved. CDR3 length: 14 amino acids. Trimming pared 8 bases from V and 2 bases from J, leaving 14 bases between. CDR1 MNHNS and CDR2 SASEGT come from the germline V gene. CDR3 loop: CASWVGGYTDTQYF. CDR3 nucleotide sequence: TGTGCCAGCTGGGTGGGCGGCTACACAGATACGCAGTATTTT.

In the case of this clonotype: A much larger clone lies one base from this, so it may be a read error. The CDR3 region is CASSLVAGAGSPFHF. The CDR3, as DNA: TGCGCCAGCAGCTTGGTGGCAGGGGCCGGGTCACCCTTCCACTTT. V gene TRBV5-1 combines with J gene TRBJ1-6; D possibly corresponds to TRBD1 (6 bases). Germline V lookup: CDR1 SGHRS, CDR2 YFSETQ. This CDR3 region has 15 residues.

This clonotype appeared a single time. A much larger clone sits a single nucleotide away, making a read error possible. V gene TRBV6-5 combines with J gene TRBJ2-3; 8 bases line up with TRBD2. The CDR3 consists of 16 residues. CDR1 MNHEY and CDR2 SVGAGI come from the germline V gene. V was clipped by 8 bases and J by 2 bases; unmatched bases: 12. CDR3 amino acids: CASCQMLAGITDTQYF. CDR3 nucleotide sequence: TGTGCCAGCTGTCAGATGTTAGCGGGAATCACAGATACGCAGTATTTT.

The chain recombines TRBV6-6 with TRBJ1-5; 7 bases fit TRBD1. The ends lost 6 bases at V and 5 bases at J; junction bases unmatched: 13. From germline, CDR1 is MNHNY and CDR2 SVGAGI (reference sequence). The CDR3 spans 16 residues. The CDR3 loop is CASRGTKQGLYQPQHF. DNA for the CDR3: TGTGCCAGCAGGGGTACCAAACAGGGGCTGTATCAGCCCCAGCATTTT.

Comment on this clonotype: A much larger clone differs by one base, so this may be a read error. This chain joins TRBV6-5 and TRBJ1-1; possible D gene TRBD1, 6 bases. This CDR3 comprises 13 residues. In germline, CDR1 is MNHEY, CDR2 SVGAGI. V was shortened by 5 bases and J by 7 bases, with 14 bases between the two germline ends. The CDR3 loop is CASSKNGGREAFF. CDR3 nucleotides: TGTGCCAGCAGTAAAAACGGGGGGCGTGAAGCTTTCTTT.

This clonotype occurred a few times. The chain has TRBV10-3 and TRBJ2-7; 12 bases align to TRBD2. Per germline, CDR1 ENHRY and CDR2 SYGVKD. CDR3 size: 15 residues. Trimming took 8 bases from V and 6 from J; bases not matched to a gene: 11. The CDR3 DNA is TGTGCCATCGCTGCGGCAACTAGCGGGAGGAGCGAGCAGTACTTC. Its translation is CAIAAATSGRSEQYF.

In regard to this clonotype: This CDR3 is missing its conserved last phenylalanine or tryptophan, likely due to a read error. The V and J genes are TRBV5-4 and TRBJ1-2; maybe TRBD1 (6 bases). This CDR3 has 16 residues. Looked up from germline, CDR1 is SGHNT and CDR2 is YYREEE (reference sequence). Trimming took off 0 bases at V and 5 bases at J, with 17 bases between the two ends. The CDR3 loop reads CASSLGTGQTIYGYTI. CDR3 coding DNA: TGTGCCAGCAGCTTGGGTACCGGACAGACCATTTATGGCTACACCATC.

The rearrangement links TRBV28 to TRBJ1-2, with 7 bases fitting TRBD1. The germline gives CDR1 MDHEN, CDR2 SYDVKM. The CDR3 runs 14 residues. V shed 2 bases, J shed 6 bases, and the junction held 6 bases outside the gene matches. The CDR3 sequence is CASSLIAGGDGYTF. In DNA, the CDR3 is TGTGCCAGCAGTTTAATCGCAGGGGGAGATGGCTACACCTTC.

In nucleotides, the CDR3 is TGTGCCAGTAGTATCGGCACAGATACGCAGTATTTT. Amino acids: CASSIGTDTQYF. This chain connects TRBV19 to TRBJ2-3; D is undetermined. The CDR3 contains 12 residues. V was trimmed by 3 bases and J by 1 base, leaving 2 bases between them. Germline V CDR1 and CDR2: LNHDA, SQIVND (reference sequence).

This chain links TRBV7-3 with TRBJ2-2; 9 bases line up with TRBD2. V trimming: 1 base; J trimming: 7 bases; junction bases outside the gene matches: 7. CDR3 size: 16 residues. Germline CDR1 is SGHTA and CDR2 is FQGTGA. CDR3 in amino acids: CASSLIAGVGYGELFF. CDR3 in DNA: TGTGCCAGCAGCTTAATAGCGGGAGTGGGTTACGGGGAGCTGTTTTTT.

The rearrangement links TRBV24-1 to TRBJ2-1; TRBD2 agrees at 9 bases. The CDR3 spans 17 residues. Germline loops: CDR1 KGHDR, CDR2 SFDVKD. V lost 1 base and J lost 5; bases outside the gene matches: 8. In nucleotides, the CDR3 is TGTGCCACCAGTGATTTCGGGCGGGAGGGCCGTGACAATGAGCAGTTCTTC. Residues: CATSDFGREGRDNEQFF.

As to this clonotype: This clone may be a read error of a much larger clone one base away. The chain recombines TRBV5-1 with TRBJ2-1; D is possibly TRBD2 (5 bases). V lost 3 bases to trimming and J lost 4 bases, with 14 bases between them. Germline assignment: CDR1 SGHRS and CDR2 YFSETQ. The CDR3 consists of 15 residues. The CDR3 nucleotides read TGCGCCAGCAGCTACTCTAGCTTTATTTACAATGAGCAGTTCTTC. It yields the protein CASSYSSFIYNEQFF.

Comments on this clonotype: This could be a read error, since a much larger clone is one nucleotide away. The CDR3 nucleotides read TGTGCCAGCAGTGAGAACAGGGATACCCAGTACTTC. Translation gives CASSENRDTQYF. The chain uses TRBV6-1 and TRBJ2-5, with TRBD1 as a possible D gene (6 bases). There are 12 residues in the CDR3. The V gene lost 3 bases and the J gene lost 8 bases, with 10 bases spanning the gap. Germline V gives CDR1 MNHNS, CDR2 SASEGT.